The 8 T cell receptor beta chains given below trace back to one sample, sequenced in a study of cytomegalovirus exposure and HLA in healthy donors. The PCR made use of 60 Vbeta and 13 Jbeta primers. Generated by immunoSEQ multiplex PCR, the TCRdb table keeps only in-frame clones and is missing some. The sample gives about 140,000 clones, about four fifths of which show up once; over 3% is in the top ten. The sequenced sample was PBMCs. These receptor sequences come from a female donor in good health and CMV-seronegative.

This clone turned up a few times. This chain connects TRBV6-6 to TRBJ1-5, with TRBD1 matching over 7 bases. J lost 3 bases, V lost 0 bases, and 2 bases had no gene match. The CDR3 loop spans 15 amino acids. Germline CDR1 is MNHNY and CDR2 is SVGAGI (reference sequence). The CDR3 bases are TGTGCCAGCAGTTACTCAGGGGGCCACAATCAGCCCCAGCATTTT. This translates into CASSYSGGHNQPQHF.

The CDR3 sequence: CASSVGVSGGEDTGELFF. DNA of the CDR3: TGTGCCAGCAGCGTAGGTGTTAGCGGGGGGGAAGACACCGGGGAGCTGTTTTTT. The gene calls are TRBV9 and TRBJ2-2; 11 nucleotides align to TRBD2. The J segment lost 3 bases and the V segment lost 0 bases, leaving 7 bases of the junction unmatched. CDR1 SGDLS and CDR2 YYNGEE come from the germline V gene. The CDR3 totals 18 residues.

J is TRBJ2-5 and V is TRBV19; D is perhaps TRBD1 (6 bases). The CDR3 is made up of 15 amino acids. Trimming pared 5 bases from V and 5 bases from J, leaving 18 bases between. In germline, CDR1 is LNHDA, CDR2 SQIVND (reference sequence). CDR3 coding DNA: TGTGCCAGTAGTCCCGGGACACAAAGGTTGGAGACCCAGTACTTC. Amino acids: CASSPGTQRLETQYF.

This chain links TRBV4-1 with TRBJ2-2; TRBD2 aligns across 8 bases. Germline loops: CDR1 MGHRA, CDR2 YSYEKL. The CDR3 is made up of 14 amino acids. Trimming removed 6 bases from V and 4 bases from J; junction bases left unmatched: 4. The CDR3 protein is CASRLAGGTGELFF. CDR3 nucleotides: TGCGCCAGCAGACTTGCGGGGGGCACCGGGGAGCTGTTTTTT.

The chain is built from TRBV6-6 and TRBJ2-3; TRBD1 might be the D (5 bases). Germline CDR1 is MNHNY and CDR2 is SVGAGI (reference sequence). V lost 5 bases and J 2 bases, leaving 14 bases between the germline ends. This CDR3 has 15 amino acids. The CDR3 DNA is TGTGCCAGCAGTGAGGACAACTCAAACACAGATACGCAGTATTTT. This sequence encodes CASSEDNSNTDTQYF.

This clone appeared a single time. The rearrangement uses TRBV29-1 and TRBJ2-5; D gene unclear. V lost 6 bases to trimming and J lost 1 base, with 6 bases between them. The CDR3 is 11 residues long. Germline values: CDR1 SQVTM, CDR2 ANQGSEA. The CDR3 DNA reads as TGCAGCGTGGGCAGCCAAGAGACCCAGTACTTC. It encodes CSVGSQETQYF. The full variable domain, its missing parts supplied by reference TRBV29-1 and TRBJ2-5, is SAVISQKPSRDICQRGTSLTIQCQVDSQVTMMFWYRQQPGQSLTLIATANQGSEATYESGFVIDKFPISRPNLTFSTLTVSNMSPEDSSIYLCSVGSQETQYFGPGTRLLVL.

This chain joins TRBV18 and TRBJ1-3; 7 bases match TRBD1. Per the germline V gene, CDR1 is KGHSH and CDR2 is LQKENI. The CDR3 totals 16 residues. J lost 1 base, V lost 0 bases, and 3 bases had no gene match. As DNA, the CDR3 is TGTGCCAGCTCACCACCACAGACAGGGTCTGGAAACACCATATATTTT. Its translation is CASSPPQTGSGNTIYF.

The V call is TRBV4-3, the J call TRBJ2-7; D not certain. V was shortened by 0 bases and J by 2 bases, with 11 bases between the two germline ends. The CDR3 consists of 15 residues. In germline, CDR1 is LGHNA, CDR2 YSLEER. CDR3: CASSQDRVPPYEQYF. CDR3 sequence (DNA): TGCGCCAGCAGCCAAGATCGGGTGCCCCCCTACGAGCAGTACTTC.